The clone carrying this T cell receptor beta chain was counted a single time. What it recognizes is unknown. Within the sample, other DNA sequences also encode this same CDR3. This entry is derived from a study of T cell responses to AZD1222 COVID-19 vaccine. This CDR3 spans 12 amino acids. Trimming took off 6 bases at V and 2 bases at J, with 6 bases between the two ends. Germline values: CDR1 MNHEY, CDR2 SVGEGT. Study results and limitations: There were repertoire samples only from the period after the peak T cell response. Rises in breadth and depth of Spike-specific TCRs came after two AZD1222 doses.

Profiled with immunoSEQ multiplex PCR; TCRdb holds only in-frame clones, not every one. The repertoire holds some 180,000 clones, just over 90% seen once, with over 1.5% in the top ten. Sample: peripheral blood, taken 28 days after the second AZD1222 dose. This chain joins TRBV6-2 or TRBV6-3 and TRBJ2-3, with D unclear. The sequence came from an adult who received the AZD1222 COVID-19 vaccine. Written as DNA, the CDR3 is TGTGCCAGCAGCCGGTACACAGATACGCAGTATTTT. This codes for CASSRYTDTQYF.